These 8 T cell receptor beta chains originate from one sample sequenced in a study of cytotoxic CD8 clonotypes in ibrutinib-treated CLL. This table comes from immunoSEQ multiplex PCR, and its TCRdb copy is limited to in-frame clones, with some not included. The repertoire holds fewer than 400,000 clones, with roughly two thirds as singletons. This sample comprised PBMCs, obtained after 36 months of ibrutinib treatment. These receptors were collected from a human donor with chronic lymphocytic leukemia.

The DNA of the CDR3 is TGCGCCAGCAGCCAAGCGGATGTCGTAGCGGGAGGGCCTATGCCCGGGTCCTACGAGCAGTACTTC. This sequence encodes CASSQADVVAGGPMPGSYEQYF. J is TRBJ2-7 and V is TRBV4-1; 11 bases match TRBD2. The CDR3 has 22 amino acids. V dropped 1 base and J dropped 1; count of bases not matched to a gene: 21. CDR1 and CDR2 (germline): MGHRA, YSYEKL.

V is TRBV4-3 and J is TRBJ2-1, with no clear D. V lost 0 bases and J lost 5, with 14 bases in between. CDR3 length equals 16 residues. Germline V gene data show CDR1 as LGHNA and CDR2 as YSLEER. CDR3 in DNA: TGCGCCAGCAGCCAAGAGTTGGGCAGGTTGAACAATGAGCAGTTCTTC. It codes for CASSQELGRLNNEQFF.

V and J are TRBV11-3 and TRBJ2-3; the match to TRBD1 covers 9 bases. The CDR3 totals 15 residues. V shed 6 bases and J 0 bases; nucleotides not matched to a gene: 4. CDR1 and CDR2 from the germline V gene are SGHNT and YENEEA. CDR3 coding DNA: TGTGCCAGCAGTTCCGGACAGGGGAGCACAGATACGCAGTATTTT. This encodes CASSSGQGSTDTQYF.

This rearrangement joins TRBV28 to TRBJ2-7; no firm D call. The CDR3 length is 12 residues. Trimming took 3 bases from V and 0 from J, leaving 3 bases between them. Germline V gene lookup returns CDR1 MDHEN and CDR2 SYDVKM. This CDR3 reads CASSFLSYEQYF. The CDR3 DNA reads as TGTGCCAGCAGTTTCCTCTCCTACGAGCAGTACTTC.

The chain recombines TRBV7-9 with TRBJ2-3, with D maybe TRBD2 (5 bases). This CDR3 is built from 16 residues. Trimming removed 2 bases at V and 2 bases at J, with 14 bases between. The germline V gene encodes CDR1 SEHNR and CDR2 FQNEAQ (reference sequence). The CDR3 reads CASSLLGGGLTDTQYF. The CDR3 DNA follows: TGTGCCAGCAGCTTACTCGGTGGCGGACTCACAGATACGCAGTATTTT.

This clone was seen only once. The chain couples TRBV25-1 to TRBJ2-3, with D unclear. This CDR3 has 11 residues. The V gene's germline CDR1 is MGHDK and CDR2 SYGVNS. V was clipped by 7 bases and J by 3 bases, with 5 bases between them. In nucleotides, the CDR3 is TGTGCCAGCACCGTAACAGATACGCAGTATTTT. Encoded protein: CASTVTDTQYF.

This clone was detected only a few times. The genes are TRBV5-1 and TRBJ1-4; a weak D match, TRBD1 (5 bases). Per the germline V gene, CDR1 is SGHRS and CDR2 is YFSETQ. The V gene lost 0 bases and the J gene lost 10 bases, with 16 bases spanning the gap. This CDR3 is 15 amino acids long. For the CDR3, the DNA is TGCGCCAGCAGCTTGGAACAGACAAGGGGCGGAAAACTGTTTTTT. Amino acid sequence: CASSLEQTRGGKLFF.

V is TRBV28 and J is TRBJ2-7; the match to TRBD1 covers 9 bases. Trimming took 3 bases from V and 4 from J; bases not matched to a gene: 7. Germline loops: CDR1 MDHEN, CDR2 SYDVKM. The CDR3 covers 15 residues. CDR3 sequence reads: CASSFRQGGRYEQYF. The CDR3 DNA follows: TGTGCCAGCAGTTTTAGACAGGGGGGTCGATACGAGCAGTACTTC.